This T cell receptor beta chain was sequenced during a study of CD8 T cells in Susac syndrome. Study conclusions and caveats: Regarding the TCR sequencing and HLA analysis, the study admitted that a relatively small number of individuals were involved.

Concerning this clonotype itself: The antigen is not known.

With random hexamers, roughly 0.45 to 1 ug RNA was reverse transcribed. Coverage of TCR beta CDR3 amplification by immunoSEQ multiplex PCR extended to 54 Vbeta and 13 Jbeta. Via MiXCR, TCRdb re-called the immunoSEQ multiplex PCR reads, giving one row per CDR3 protein. This sample has over 150,000 distinct CDR3 sequences, with about 96% found just once. Germline CDR1 reads LGHDT; CDR2 reads YNNKEL (reference sequence). V lost 1 base, J lost 8 bases, and 8 bases lay in between. The CDR3 has 12 residues. Sequencing was carried out using CD4+ T cells from PBMCs. The genes are TRBV3-1 and TRBJ1-2; D is uncertain. The receptor's source is a human donor with Susac syndrome. CDR3 in DNA: TGTGCCAGCAGCCAAGGAGGGAACGGCTACACCTTC. Translation gives CASSQGGNGYTF.